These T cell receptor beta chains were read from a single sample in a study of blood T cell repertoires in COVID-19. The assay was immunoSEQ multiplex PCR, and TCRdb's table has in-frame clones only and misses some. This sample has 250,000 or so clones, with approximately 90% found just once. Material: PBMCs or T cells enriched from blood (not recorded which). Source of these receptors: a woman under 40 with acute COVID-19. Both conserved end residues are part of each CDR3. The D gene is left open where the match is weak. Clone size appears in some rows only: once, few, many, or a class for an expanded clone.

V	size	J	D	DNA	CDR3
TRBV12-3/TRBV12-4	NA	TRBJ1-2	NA	TGTGCCAGCAGTTTAGCCCGACAGAACGGCTACACCTTC	CASSLARQNGYTF
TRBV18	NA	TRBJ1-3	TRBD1	TGTGCCAGCTCAAAGAACACAGGGGGAACTGGAAACACCATATATTTT	CASSKNTGGTGNTIYF
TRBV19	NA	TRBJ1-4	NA	TGTGCCAGTAGTATCACGAGGGATGAAAAACTGTTTTTT	CASSITRDEKLFF
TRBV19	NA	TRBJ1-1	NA	TGTGCCAGTAGTTCGGCACGCATAGCCCTGAACACTGAAGCTTTCTTT	CASSSARIALNTEAFF
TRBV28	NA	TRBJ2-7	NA	TGTGCCAGCACTAAGACAATCTCCTACGAGCAGTACTTC	CASTKTISYEQYF
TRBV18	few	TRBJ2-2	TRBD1	TGTGCCAGCTCACCACCGACAGGGGGGAACACCGGGGAGCTGTTTTTT	CASSPPTGGNTGELFF
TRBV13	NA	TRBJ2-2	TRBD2	TGTGCCAGCAGCTTAGGCCAACTAGCGAGCACCGGGGAGCTGTTTTTT	CASSLGQLASTGELFF
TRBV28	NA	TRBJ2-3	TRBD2	TGTGCCAGCAGTTCACTAGCGGGAGGGACAGATACGCAGTATTTT	CASSSLAGGTDTQYF
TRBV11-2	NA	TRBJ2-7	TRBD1	TGTGCCAGCAGCTCTCCGTCGACCGGGACAGGGTTAGCCTACGAGCAGTACTTC	CASSSPSTGTGLAYEQYF
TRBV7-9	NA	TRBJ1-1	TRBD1	TGTGCCAGCAGCGTACCGGGACAGATGAACACTGAAGCTTTCTTT	CASSVPGQMNTEAFF
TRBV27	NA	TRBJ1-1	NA	TGTGCCAGCAGAGTCAGGGTGTCTGGTGAAGCTTTCTTT	CASRVRVSGEAFF
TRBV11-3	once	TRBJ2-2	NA	TGTGCCAGCAGCCCGGACACAGTCACCGGGGAGCTGTTTTTT	CASSPDTVTGELFF
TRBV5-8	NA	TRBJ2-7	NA	TGTGCCAGCAGCTTGGCTAGCCCCCTCCGCTACGAGCAGTACTTC	CASSLASPLRYEQYF
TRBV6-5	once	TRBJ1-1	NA	TGTGCCAGCAGTTACTTACAGGAAGCTTTCTTT	CASSYLQEAFF
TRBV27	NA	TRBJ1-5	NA	TGTGCCAGCAGTTCGACTGGAGTCTATAGCAATCAGCCCCAGCATTTT	CASSSTGVYSNQPQHF
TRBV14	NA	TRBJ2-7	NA	TGTGCCAGCAGCCCCCTTGGGGCCAAACTCTCCTACGAGCAGTACTTC	CASSPLGAKLSYEQYF
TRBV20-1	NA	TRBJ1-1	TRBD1	TGCAGTGCTAGTGAACAGCAAGGACAGGCCTTGAACACTGAAGCTTTCTTT	CSASEQQGQALNTEAFF
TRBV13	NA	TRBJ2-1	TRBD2	TGTGCCAGCAGCTTATCCCGGGAGGGCCGGGATGAGCAGTTCTTC	CASSLSREGRDEQFF
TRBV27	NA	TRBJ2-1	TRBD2	TGTGCCAGCAGTGATATCGGGACTAGCGGTCTCGAGCAGTTCTTC	CASSDIGTSGLEQFF
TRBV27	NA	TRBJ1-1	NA	TGTGCCAGCAGCCTCCAGGGCGACACTGAAGCTTTCTTT	CASSLQGDTEAFF
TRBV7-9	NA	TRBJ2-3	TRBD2	TGTGCCAGCAGCTTCCCGGATAGCGGGGGGCTCACAGATACGCAGTATTTT	CASSFPDSGGLTDTQYF
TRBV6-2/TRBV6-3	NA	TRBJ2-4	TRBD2	TGTGCCAGCAGTTCCTCCGGGACTATTGTAAACATTCAGTACTTC	CASSSSGTIVNIQYF
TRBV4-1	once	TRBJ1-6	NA	TGCGCCAGTTCTGCTCTCTTCTGGAGGGGCAACTATAATTCACCCCTCCACTTT	CASSALFWRGNYNSPLHF
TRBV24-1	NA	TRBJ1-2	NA	TGTGCCACCAGTGATTCGACTAGGCCTGGCTACACCTTC	CATSDSTRPGYTF
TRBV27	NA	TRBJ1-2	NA	TGTGCCAGCAGTCTCAACACCGCATCCTATGGCTACACCTTC	CASSLNTASYGYTF
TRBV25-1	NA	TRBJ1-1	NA	TGTGCCAGCAGTGAACCTAACAGGGACACTGAAGCTTTCTTT	CASSEPNRDTEAFF
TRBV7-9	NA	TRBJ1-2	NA	TGTGCCAGCAGCTTAGGTGAGGGAAACTATGGCTACACCTTC	CASSLGEGNYGYTF